This T cell receptor (beta chain) derives from a study of a mutant IDH1 vaccine in newly diagnosed glioma. Across the whole study: Vaccination of patients was performed eight times, in weeks 1, 3, 5, 7, 11, 15, 19 and 23. Former treatment meant radiotherapy, temozolomide, or both; the majority had gotten both. Onset of vaccination occurred 4-6 weeks following radiotherapy alone, or with temozolomide cycles.

Time point noted: week 11, during vaccination. Doses comprised 300 ug of mutant IDH1 20-mer peptide each, plus topical imiquimod. The donors had new WHO grade 3 or 4 astrocytomas; these were IDH1-mutant and ATRX-lost. The CDR3 spans 18 residues. Germline V gene sequence: CDR1 LGHNA, CDR2 YSLEER. The J segment lost 6 bases and the V segment lost 0 bases, leaving 9 bases of the junction unmatched. Method: immunoSEQ multiplex PCR; TCRdb's copy keeps in-frame clones and lacks some. The top ten clones hold approximately 5% of a sample with roughly 130,000 clones, around 80% of them seen once. In the case of this clone: What it binds is unknown.

The chain combines TRBV4-3 with TRBJ1-5, with 12 bases lining up with TRBD1. This receptor was taken from a man aged 40-49 years with glioma. The sequenced sample was PBMCs, obtained from a glioma patient whose treatment included an IDH1 peptide vaccine. CDR3: CASSQDPAGTGGGQPQHF. The CDR3 DNA reads as TGCGCCAGCAGCCAAGATCCCGCCGGGACAGGGGGCGGTCAGCCCCAGCATTTT.